The 14 T cell receptor beta chains below come from one sample, sequenced in a study of T cells in Graves' hyperthyroidism and ophthalmopathy. Amplified TCR beta CDR3 regions came from RNA transcripts. An initial round of RT-PCR targeting the TCR CDR3 relied on the HTBI primer set. TCRdb recomputed calls from the multiplex PCR reads with MiXCR, one row per CDR3 protein. The sample has roughly 600,000 distinct CDR3 sequences, roughly 15% seen once. Input material: blood. These receptors were collected from a woman aged 45 to 65 with Graves' ophthalmopathy.

This clonotype was counted many times. The chain has TRBV7-3 and TRBJ2-3; possible D gene TRBD2, 6 bases. The CDR3 is made up of 16 amino acids. Germline CDR1 reads SGHTA; CDR2 reads FQGTGA. The V end lost 3 bases, the J end lost 4 bases, and 17 bases lay between the germline ends. This CDR3 is CASSFMDGRGSDTQYF. DNA of the CDR3: TGTGCCAGCAGCTTTATGGACGGGAGAGGCTCAGATACGCAGTATTTT.

This chain links TRBV9 with TRBJ1-2, with D possibly TRBD1 on 6 matching bases. The CDR3 spans 15 residues. CDR1 is SGDLS and CDR2 is YYNGEE in the germline V gene. V lost 0 bases and J 5 bases, leaving 14 bases between the germline ends. DNA of the CDR3: TGTGCCAGCAGCGTAGCCTCAGGGGCGGGTTATGGCTACACCTTC. Its translation is CASSVASGAGYGYTF.

This clonotype was counted ten times or more. The rearrangement links TRBV10-3 to TRBJ2-1; 12 bases align to TRBD1. V was clipped by 8 bases and J by 6 bases; unmatched bases: 20. There are 19 residues in the CDR3. The germline gives CDR1 ENHRY, CDR2 SYGVKD. In nucleotides, the CDR3 is TGTGCCATCGCCAAGGGACAGGGGGCCCTAGCGGGTGTGGGCAATGAGCAGTTCTTC. As protein: CAIAKGQGALAGVGNEQFF.

This clonotype appeared many times. For the CDR3, the DNA is TGCAGCGTCGGGGACAACAATGAGCAGTTCTTC. Translation gives CSVGDNNEQFF. The chain is built from TRBV29-1 and TRBJ2-1; possibly TRBD1 for D (6 bases). Germline V gene lookup returns CDR1 SQVTM and CDR2 ANQGSEA. V lost 6 bases and J 5 bases, leaving 8 bases between the germline ends. The CDR3 spans 11 residues.

This sequence joins TRBV6-1 and TRBJ1-2; D not resolved. Germline CDR1 MNHNS, CDR2 SASEGT. The ends were cut back, 4 bases at V and 8 bases at J, with 8 bases in the middle. The CDR3 has 11 amino acids. CDR3 sequence: CASSGERGYTF. The CDR3 nucleotides are TGTGCCAGCAGTGGTGAGCGAGGCTACACCTTC.

The chain recombines TRBV10-3 with TRBJ2-3, with 7 bases matching TRBD1. The germline V gene encodes CDR1 ENHRY and CDR2 SYGVKD. The CDR3 consists of 16 residues. V was pared by 0 bases and J by 4 bases, with 7 bases of the junction left unmatched. CDR3 residues: CAISESSGQGADTQYF. The CDR3 nucleotides are TGTGCCATCAGTGAGTCCTCTGGTCAGGGGGCAGATACGCAGTATTTT.

This sequence joins TRBV4-2 and TRBJ1-1; no firm D call. V was pared by 3 bases and J by 7 bases, with 9 bases between. Germline V gene data show CDR1 as LGHNA and CDR2 as YNFKEQ. This CDR3 is built from 12 residues. CDR3 residues: CASSQRQDEAFF. The CDR3 DNA reads as TGTGCCAGCAGCCAGAGACAAGATGAAGCTTTCTTT.

This clonotype was detected many times. The rearrangement links TRBV3-1 to TRBJ1-1, with D unclear. Per germline, CDR1 LGHDT and CDR2 YNNKEL (reference sequence). This CDR3 is built from 13 residues. V gave up 0 bases and J gave up 5 bases, with 7 bases separating them. The CDR3 DNA reads as TGTGCCAGCAGCCAAGAAAGGAGGACTGAAGCTTTCTTT. Translation gives CASSQERRTEAFF. Full variable domain (outside the CDR3, taken from reference TRBV3-1 and TRBJ1-1): DTAVSQTPKYLVTQMGNDKSIKCEQNLGHDTMYWYKQDSKKFLKIMFSYNNKELIINETVPNRFSPKSPDKAHLNLHINSLELGDSAVYFCASSQERRTEAFFGQGTRLTVV.

In this sample, this clonotype turned up many times. The chain carries TRBV4-3 and TRBJ2-7; D might be TRBD1 (5 bases). Trimming shortened V by 3 bases and J by 3 bases, and 9 bases separated the two germline ends. The germline gives CDR1 LGHNA, CDR2 YSLEER. This CDR3 is built from 13 residues. The CDR3 nucleotides read TGCGCCAGCAGCCATGGTCAGGGCTACGAGCAGTACTTC. It codes for CASSHGQGYEQYF.

The chain joins TRBV7-8 to TRBJ2-7; 11 nucleotides match TRBD2. After removal of 5 bases from V and 4 bases from J, the junction contained 10 bases not matched to a gene. CDR1 is SGHVS and CDR2 is FQNEAQ in the germline V gene. This CDR3 comprises 16 residues. CDR3 sequence: CASSQGLAGRQYEQYF. CDR3 DNA: TGTGCCAGCAGCCAAGGACTAGCGGGCCGACAGTACGAGCAGTACTTC.

The chain is built from TRBV5-4 and TRBJ2-1; a possible D gene is TRBD2 (7 bases). In germline, CDR1 is SGHNT, CDR2 YYREEE (reference sequence). The germline V and J ends were trimmed by 2 bases and 5 bases, with 14 bases remaining between them. CDR3 length equals 15 residues. DNA for the CDR3: TGTGCCAGCAGCTTAGGGGGGGCATCGAACAATGAGCAGTTCTTC. It translates to CASSLGGASNNEQFF.

This clonotype showed up just a few times. The chain carries TRBV4-3 and TRBJ1-2, with unresolved D. Trimming pared 0 bases from V and 1 base from J, leaving 6 bases between. Germline V gives CDR1 LGHNA, CDR2 YSLEER. The CDR3 has 14 residues. CDR3 sequence: CASSQDGSNYGYTF. CDR3 in DNA: TGCGCCAGCAGCCAAGATGGCAGTAACTATGGCTACACCTTC.

At least ten counts were recorded for this clonotype. The chain has TRBV10-3 and TRBJ1-1, with 7 bases that match TRBD1. There are 14 residues in the CDR3. V shed 7 bases, J shed 3 bases, and the junction held 8 bases outside the gene matches. Per the germline V gene, CDR1 is ENHRY and CDR2 is SYGVKD. CDR3 bases: TGTGCCATCAAAGGACAGGTCGCGCACACTGAAGCTTTCTTT. Translation: CAIKGQVAHTEAFF.

This clonotype was seen a few times. CDR3 nucleotides: TGCGCCAGCATTGGCACCACTGAAGCTTTCTTT. It codes for CASIGTTEAFF. V is TRBV5-1 and J is TRBJ1-1; D call uncertain. CDR3 length: 11 amino acids. V was shortened by 6 bases and J by 4 bases, with 7 bases between the two germline ends. Germline values: CDR1 SGHRS, CDR2 YFSETQ.